This T cell receptor (beta chain) was documented in a study of CD4 T cells in relation to SARS-CoV-2 and coronaviruses. This clone showed up just a few times. Its antigen is not identified. The germline V gene encodes CDR1 LGHNT and CDR2 FRNRAP. The CDR3 extends over 14 amino acids. V shed 8 bases and J 2 bases; nucleotides not matched to a gene: 4. CD4+ T cells from unexposed donors were obtained before the COVID-19 pandemic (2011-2018). CD4+ T cells were isolated from the cells after 10 days of culture. Unexposed-donor CD4+ T cells were probed with SARS-CoV-2 S/N and four cold-coronavirus spikes, cells permitting. TCRdb keeps only in-frame clones here, not all; method: immunoSEQ multiplex PCR. The sample contains about 18,000 clones, about 80% of which appear only once. General observations from the study: About 65% of donors had memory CD4+ clonotypes crossrecognizing SARS-CoV-2 and common cold coronavirus spike.

The chain couples TRBV12-5 to TRBJ2-2; TRBD2 matches 8 bases. The sequencing input was CD4+ T cells from PBMCs, cultured in vitro. This receptor was taken from a human donor in good health. In DNA, the CDR3 is TGTGCTAGTAGAACTAGCGGAAACACCGGGGAGCTGTTTTTT. It translates to CASRTSGNTGELFF.